This T cell receptor (beta chain) derives from a study of OX40 agonist ivuxolimab in advanced cancers. Across the study: Patients enrolled in dose escalation were diagnosed with hepatocellular carcinoma, melanoma, renal cell or head and neck cancer. A mean age of roughly 66 years, range roughly 23 to 85, was recorded, and roughly 83% were male.

Blood was sampled at baseline, cycle 4 day 1, and cycle 7 day 1. The germline V gene has CDR1 MNHEY and CDR2 SVGAGI. V lost 5 bases, J lost 4 bases, and 14 bases lay in between. CDR3 size: 15 residues. On this clone: Its cognate antigen is unknown.

Overall study findings and caveats: Among the lowest levels of clonal expansion were found in partial responders at 0.1-3.0 mg/kg.

TCRdb's copy holds only in-frame clones and misses some; the assay was immunoSEQ multiplex PCR. The table records around 83,000 clones, around 90% of them present only once. The sequencing used CD4+ or CD8+ T cells sorted from blood, collected in a trial of the OX40 agonist ivuxolimab. The clonotype was recovered from an adult with an advanced solid tumor such as melanoma, head and neck, liver or kidney cancer. This chain uses TRBV6-5 with TRBJ1-4, with a possible D match to TRBD1 (6 bases). The CDR3 coding sequence is TGTGCCAGCAGTCCCCTAGGGGGAAGTAATGAAAAACTGTTTTTT. This encodes CASSPLGGSNEKLFF.